These T cell receptor beta chains were read from a single sample in a study of blood T cell repertoires in COVID-19. The repertoire was sequenced with immunoSEQ multiplex PCR; TCRdb's copy has only in-frame clones and lacks some. The sample holds about 260,000 clones, approximately 92% seen once. Sequenced material: PBMCs or T cells enriched from blood (not recorded which). The receptor set was obtained from a woman under 30 who had recovered from COVID-19. Both conserved end residues are part of each CDR3. The D gene is left open where the match is weak. Size is omitted from some rows. Given values are once, few, many or a class for expanded clones.

>.|TRBV11-3|TRBJ2-3|.
CASSLDGEDTQYF
TGTGCCAGCAGCTTAGATGGAGAAGATACGCAGTATTTT
>TRBD2|TRBV2|TRBJ2-3|few
CASSYNGGVADTQYF
TGTGCCAGCAGCTATAACGGGGGGGTAGCAGATACGCAGTATTTT
>TRBD1|TRBV3-1/TRBV3-2|TRBJ1-2|.
CASSQGVAGQRIPNGYTF
TGTGCCAGCAGCCAAGGGGTCGCGGGACAGCGTATTCCGAATGGCTACACCTTC
>TRBD2|TRBV24-1|TRBJ2-1|.
CATSDPRGLAVNEQFF
TGTGCCACCAGTGACCCACGTGGACTAGCGGTCAATGAGCAGTTCTTC
>.|TRBV7-8|TRBJ1-1|once
CASSPNWGGTEAFF
TGTGCCAGCAGCCCTAACTGGGGGGGCACTGAAGCTTTCTTT
>TRBD1|TRBV2|TRBJ1-1|.
CASSEDRGHEAFF
TGTGCCAGCAGTGAAGACAGGGGGCATGAAGCTTTCTTT
>.|TRBV7-6|TRBJ2-1|.
CASRSTAGASYNEQFF
TGTGCCAGCCGTTCTACGGCGGGGGCCTCCTACAATGAGCAGTTCTTC
>.|TRBV19|TRBJ2-3|.
CASSRTATDTQYF
TGTGCCAGTAGTAGGACAGCCACAGATACGCAGTATTTT
>.|TRBV10-3|TRBJ1-4|.
CAIGGETNEKLFF
TGTGCCATCGGGGGGGAGACTAATGAAAAACTGTTTTTT
>.|TRBV5-1|TRBJ2-2|.
CASSLAISEAGELFF
TGCGCCAGCAGCTTGGCCATTTCGGAGGCCGGGGAGCTGTTTTTT
>TRBD2|TRBV6-2/TRBV6-3|TRBJ2-3|.
CASSPGTSGGGTDTQYF
TGTGCCAGCAGCCCTGGGACTAGCGGGGGGGGCACAGATACGCAGTATTTT
>.|TRBV20-1|TRBJ2-3|.
CSAELGDTQYF
TGCAGTGCTGAGCTCGGGGATACGCAGTATTTT
>.|TRBV12-3/TRBV12-4|TRBJ1-2|.
CASSRRGGGYTF
TGTGCCAGCAGCCGGCGGGGCGGTGGCTACACCTTC
>TRBD1|TRBV7-2|TRBJ1-2|.
CASSQRDRQSYGYTF
TGTGCCAGCAGCCAACGGGACAGGCAAAGCTATGGCTACACCTTC
>TRBD1|TRBV7-9|TRBJ1-3|few
CASSLEGAAGNTIYF
TGTGCCAGCAGCTTAGAGGGGGCAGCTGGAAACACCATATATTTT
>.|TRBV13|TRBJ2-7|.
CASSHGQTSYEQYF
TGTGCCAGCAGCCACGGACAGACCTCCTACGAGCAGTACTTC
>.|TRBV7-8|TRBJ2-3|.
CASSLVGRGAGDTQYF
TGTGCCAGCAGCTTAGTAGGTAGGGGCGCCGGAGATACGCAGTATTTT
>TRBD1|TRBV11-2|TRBJ1-2|.
CASSLAPYLDRENGYTF
TGTGCCAGCAGCTTAGCCCCCTATCTGGACAGGGAGAATGGCTACACCTTC
>.|TRBV28|TRBJ1-1|.
CASSPQRGAGAFF
TGTGCCAGCAGTCCCCAACGGGGGGCCGGAGCTTTCTTT
>TRBD2|TRBV9|TRBJ2-1|.
CASSVDPGGGNEQFF
TGTGCCAGCAGCGTAGACCCCGGCGGGGGCAATGAGCAGTTCTTC
>.|TRBV7-9|TRBJ1-3|.
CASSLFAGEGRPNTIYF
TGTGCCAGCAGCTTATTCGCCGGGGAGGGACGGCCTAACACCATATATTTT
>TRBD2|TRBV7-2|TRBJ2-5|few
CASGKGLARETQYF
TGTGCCAGCGGAAAGGGACTAGCGAGGGAGACCCAGTACTTC
>TRBD2|TRBV7-2|TRBJ2-5|.
CASSFQGGEGETQYF
TGTGCCAGCAGCTTTCAGGGCGGGGAGGGAGAGACCCAGTACTTC
>.|TRBV5-1|TRBJ2-3|.
CASSPGVGFGTDTQYF
TGCGCCAGCAGCCCCGGGGTAGGGTTCGGTACAGATACGCAGTATTTT
>TRBD2|TRBV11-2|TRBJ2-3|.
CASSLSAGERKYTDTQYF
TGTGCCAGCAGCTTATCCGCGGGGGAGAGAAAATACACAGATACGCAGTATTTT